The rows below give T cell receptor beta chains drawn from one sample of a study of blood T cell repertoires in COVID-19. The repertoire was sequenced with immunoSEQ multiplex PCR; TCRdb's copy has only in-frame clones and lacks some. The profile shows about half a million clones, roughly 89% of them singletons. Sequencing was done on a sample of peripheral blood. These TCRs come from a man between 18 and 35 years old with COVID-19, enrolled during active disease. The CDR3 runs from the conserved cysteine through the conserved F or W. The order of the fields is V gene, D gene, clone size, J gene, CDR3 DNA, CDR3 protein. A D gene is named only where the DNA matches it firmly. Expanded clones get a size class; other rows say once, few or many, or leave the size out.

V gene: TRBV13; D gene: TRBD1; clone size: NA; J gene: TRBJ1-5; CDR3 DNA: TGTGCCAGCAGCTTTCGGCAGGGGGGTCAGCCCCAGCATTTT; CDR3 protein: CASSFRQGGQPQHF
V gene: TRBV5-1; D gene: NA; clone size: NA; J gene: TRBJ2-5; CDR3 DNA: TGCGCCAGCAGCTTGAGCCCACCGGGGGAGACCCAGTACTTC; CDR3 protein: CASSLSPPGETQYF
V gene: TRBV19; D gene: NA; clone size: few; J gene: TRBJ2-7; CDR3 DNA: TGTGCCAGTAGCATACTAGGATACGAGCAGTACTTC; CDR3 protein: CASSILGYEQYF
V gene: TRBV9; D gene: TRBD2; clone size: NA; J gene: TRBJ2-1; CDR3 DNA: TGTGCCAGCAGCGTAATAGGACTAGCGATAAATGAGCAGTTCTTC; CDR3 protein: CASSVIGLAINEQFF
V gene: TRBV4-1; D gene: NA; clone size: NA; J gene: TRBJ1-3; CDR3 DNA: TGCGCCAGCAGCCAAATTACAGGGCCCTCTGGAAACACCATATATTTT; CDR3 protein: CASSQITGPSGNTIYF
V gene: TRBV19; D gene: NA; clone size: NA; J gene: TRBJ2-7; CDR3 DNA: TGTGCCAGTAGTAAAACAGGGAATCCTGGGTACGAGCAGTACTTC; CDR3 protein: CASSKTGNPGYEQYF
V gene: TRBV27; D gene: NA; clone size: NA; J gene: TRBJ1-2; CDR3 DNA: TGTGCCAGCGGGGCCCCCCGGGGGGCGCGTCGGGGGGGCTACACCTTC; CDR3 protein: CASGAPRGARRGGYTF
V gene: TRBV27; D gene: TRBD1; clone size: NA; J gene: TRBJ2-2; CDR3 DNA: TGTGCCAGCAGCCACAGGGGAGCGAACACCGGGGAGCTGTTTTTT; CDR3 protein: CASSHRGANTGELFF
V gene: TRBV9; D gene: NA; clone size: NA; J gene: TRBJ2-6; CDR3 DNA: TGTGCCAGCAGCGTAGCTCCCTCTGGGGCCAACGTCCTGACTTTC; CDR3 protein: CASSVAPSGANVLTF
V gene: TRBV3-1/TRBV3-2; D gene: TRBD1; clone size: once; J gene: TRBJ2-7; CDR3 DNA: TGTGCCAGCAGCCTTGGGACAGGCTCCTACGAGCAGTACTTC; CDR3 protein: CASSLGTGSYEQYF
V gene: TRBV5-4; D gene: TRBD1; clone size: NA; J gene: TRBJ2-3; CDR3 DNA: TGTGCCAGCAGCCGGACAGGGGATAGAGATACGCAGTATTTT; CDR3 protein: CASSRTGDRDTQYF
V gene: TRBV3-1/TRBV3-2; D gene: NA; clone size: NA; J gene: TRBJ2-5; CDR3 DNA: TGTGCCAGCAGCCCATTACTCCAAGAGACCCAGTACTTC; CDR3 protein: CASSPLLQETQYF
V gene: TRBV18; D gene: TRBD1; clone size: NA; J gene: TRBJ2-3; CDR3 DNA: TGTGCCAGCTCACACGAAACAGGGGGTGTCACAGATACGCAGTATTTT; CDR3 protein: CASSHETGGVTDTQYF
V gene: TRBV5-1; D gene: NA; clone size: NA; J gene: TRBJ1-1; CDR3 DNA: TGCGCCAGCAGCGACGGACAAATCTCGAACACTGAAGCTTTCTTT; CDR3 protein: CASSDGQISNTEAFF
V gene: TRBV5-4; D gene: NA; clone size: NA; J gene: TRBJ2-4; CDR3 DNA: TGTGCCAGCAGCTTGAAGGGACTTACCAAAAACATTCAGTACTTC; CDR3 protein: CASSLKGLTKNIQYF
V gene: TRBV6-1; D gene: TRBD1; clone size: NA; J gene: TRBJ1-5; CDR3 DNA: TGTGCCAGCAGTGAAGTTGTAAGGGCAGGGGGTACCAATCAGCCCCAGCATTTT; CDR3 protein: CASSEVVRAGGTNQPQHF